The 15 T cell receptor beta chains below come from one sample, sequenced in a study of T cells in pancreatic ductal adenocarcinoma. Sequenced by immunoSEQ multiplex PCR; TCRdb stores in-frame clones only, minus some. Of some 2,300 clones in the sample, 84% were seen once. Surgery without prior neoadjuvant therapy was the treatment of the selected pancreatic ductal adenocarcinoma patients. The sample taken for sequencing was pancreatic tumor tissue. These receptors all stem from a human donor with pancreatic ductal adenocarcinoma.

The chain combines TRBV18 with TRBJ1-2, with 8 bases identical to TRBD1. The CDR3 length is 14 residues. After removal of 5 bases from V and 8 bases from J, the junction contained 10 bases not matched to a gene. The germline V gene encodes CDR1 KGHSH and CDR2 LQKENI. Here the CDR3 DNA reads TGTGCCAGCTCAGAGCAGGGGGCGAATTTCGGCTACACCTTC. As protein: CASSEQGANFGYTF.

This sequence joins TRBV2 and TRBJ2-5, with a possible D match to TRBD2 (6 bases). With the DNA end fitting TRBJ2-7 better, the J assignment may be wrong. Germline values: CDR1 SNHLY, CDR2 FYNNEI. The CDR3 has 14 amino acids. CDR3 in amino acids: CASSPQTRNHEQYF. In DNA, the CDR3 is TGTGCCAGCAGTCCCCAGACTAGAAACCACGAGCAGTACTTC.

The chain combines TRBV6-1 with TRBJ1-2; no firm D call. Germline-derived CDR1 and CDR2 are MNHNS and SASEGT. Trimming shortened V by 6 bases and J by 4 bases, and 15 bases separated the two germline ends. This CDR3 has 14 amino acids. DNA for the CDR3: TGTGCCAGCAGCCCGGGAGGCGGCCTCTATGGCTACACCTTC. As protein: CASSPGGGLYGYTF.

This chain's CDR3 is CASRASGQETQYF. The CDR3 DNA reads TGTGCCAGCCGGGCTAGCGGCCAAGAGACCCAGTACTTC. The chain uses TRBV6-5 and TRBJ2-5; the match to TRBD2 covers 7 bases. This CDR3 region has 13 residues. Germline-derived CDR1 and CDR2 are MNHEY and SVGAGI. V lost 8 bases and J lost 1; bases outside the gene matches: 4.

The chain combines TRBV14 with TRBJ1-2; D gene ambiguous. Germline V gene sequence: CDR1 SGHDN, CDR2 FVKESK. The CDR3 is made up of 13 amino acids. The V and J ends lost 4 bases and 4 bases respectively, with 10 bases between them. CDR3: CASSLDQSYGYTF. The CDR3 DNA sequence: TGTGCCAGCAGCCTAGACCAGTCCTATGGCTACACCTTC. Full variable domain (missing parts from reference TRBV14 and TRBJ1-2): EAGVTQFPSHSVIEKGQTVTLRCDPISGHDNLYWYRRVMGKEIKFLLHFVKESKQDESGMPNNRFLAERTGGTYSTLKVQPAELEDSGVYFCASSLDQSYGYTFGSGTRLTVV.

CDR3 in amino acids: CASSALAGGPGELFF. In nucleotides, the CDR3 is TGTGCCAGCAGTGCCCTAGCGGGAGGGCCCGGGGAGCTGTTTTTT. V gene TRBV2 combines with J gene TRBJ2-2, with 12 positions matching TRBD2. The germline V gene encodes CDR1 SNHLY and CDR2 FYNNEI. The CDR3 covers 15 residues. The J segment lost 6 bases and the V segment lost 4 bases, leaving 3 bases of the junction unmatched. Based on the CDR3 plus reference TRBV2 and TRBJ2-2, the full variable domain is EPEVTQTPSHQVTQMGQEVILRCVPISNHLYFYWYRQILGQKVEFLVSFYNNEISEKSEIFDDQFSVERPDGSNFTLKIRSTKLEDSAMYFCASSALAGGPGELFFGEGSRLTVL.

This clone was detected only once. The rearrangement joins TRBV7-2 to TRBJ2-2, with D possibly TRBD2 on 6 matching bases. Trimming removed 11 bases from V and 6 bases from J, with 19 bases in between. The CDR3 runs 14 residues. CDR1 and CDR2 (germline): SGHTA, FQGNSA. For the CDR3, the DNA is TGTGCCGGGGGACTCCGCCCGGGAGCCGGGGAGCTGTTTTTT. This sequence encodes CAGGLRPGAGELFF.

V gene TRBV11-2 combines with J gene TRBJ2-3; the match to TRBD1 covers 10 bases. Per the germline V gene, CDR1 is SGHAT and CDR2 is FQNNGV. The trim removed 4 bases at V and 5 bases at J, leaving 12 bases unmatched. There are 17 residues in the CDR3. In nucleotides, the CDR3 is TGTGCCAGCAGCTCCCTCCGGACAGGGGGGACTCTAGATACGCAGTATTTT. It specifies CASSSLRTGGTLDTQYF.

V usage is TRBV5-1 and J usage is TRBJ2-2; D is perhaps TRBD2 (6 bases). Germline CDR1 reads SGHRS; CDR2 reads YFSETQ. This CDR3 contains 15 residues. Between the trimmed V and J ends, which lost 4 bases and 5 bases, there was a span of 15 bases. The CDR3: CASSIVPSGTGELFF. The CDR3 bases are TGCGCCAGCAGCATAGTCCCGAGCGGGACCGGGGAGCTGTTTTTT.

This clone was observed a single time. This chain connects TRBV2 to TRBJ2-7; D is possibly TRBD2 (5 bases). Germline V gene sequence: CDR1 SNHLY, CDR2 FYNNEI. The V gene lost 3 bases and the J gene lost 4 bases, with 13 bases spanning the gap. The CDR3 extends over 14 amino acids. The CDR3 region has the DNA TGTGCCAGCAGTGATATGGGTTCGGGATACGAGCAGTACTTC. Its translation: CASSDMGSGYEQYF.

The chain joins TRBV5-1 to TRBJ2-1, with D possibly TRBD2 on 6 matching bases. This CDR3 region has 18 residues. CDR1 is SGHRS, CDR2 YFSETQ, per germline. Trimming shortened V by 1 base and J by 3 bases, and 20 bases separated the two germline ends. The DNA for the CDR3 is TGCGCCAGCAGCTTGAAACAGTCCACGCGGGAAGTCTACAATGAGCAGTTCTTC. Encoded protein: CASSLKQSTREVYNEQFF.

CDR3 nucleotides: TGTGCCAGCAGTTCCCACAGGGGTCAGCCCCAGCATTTT. This sequence encodes CASSSHRGQPQHF. This chain links TRBV27 with TRBJ1-5, with TRBD1 matching over 7 bases. The CDR3 runs 13 residues. V was pared by 4 bases and J by 6 bases, with 3 bases of the junction left unmatched. CDR1 and CDR2 (germline): MNHEY, SMNVEV (reference sequence).

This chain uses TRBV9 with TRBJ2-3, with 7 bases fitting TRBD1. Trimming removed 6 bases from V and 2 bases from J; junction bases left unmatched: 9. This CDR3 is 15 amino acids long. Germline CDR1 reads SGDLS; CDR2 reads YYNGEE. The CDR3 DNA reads TGTGCCAGCACTAGCTTCGGACAGGACACAGATACGCAGTATTTT. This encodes CASTSFGQDTDTQYF.

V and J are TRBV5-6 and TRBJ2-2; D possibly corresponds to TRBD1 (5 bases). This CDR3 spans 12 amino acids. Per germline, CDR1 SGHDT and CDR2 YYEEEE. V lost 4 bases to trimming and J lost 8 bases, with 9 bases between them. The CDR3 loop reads CASSQGVGELFF. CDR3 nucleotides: TGTGCCAGCAGCCAGGGTGTGGGGGAGCTGTTTTTT. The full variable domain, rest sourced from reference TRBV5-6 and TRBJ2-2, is DAGVTQSPTHLIKTRGQQVTLRCSPKSGHDTVSWYQQALGQGPQFIFQYYEEEERQRGNFPDRFSGHQFPNYSSELNVNALLLGDSALYLCASSQGVGELFFGEGSRLTVL.

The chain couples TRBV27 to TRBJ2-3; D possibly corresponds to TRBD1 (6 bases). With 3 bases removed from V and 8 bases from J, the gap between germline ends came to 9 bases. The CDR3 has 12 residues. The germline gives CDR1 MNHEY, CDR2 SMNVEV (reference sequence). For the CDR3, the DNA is TGTGCCAGCAGTTTTCTAGGGGGTACGCAGTATTTT. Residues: CASSFLGGTQYF.